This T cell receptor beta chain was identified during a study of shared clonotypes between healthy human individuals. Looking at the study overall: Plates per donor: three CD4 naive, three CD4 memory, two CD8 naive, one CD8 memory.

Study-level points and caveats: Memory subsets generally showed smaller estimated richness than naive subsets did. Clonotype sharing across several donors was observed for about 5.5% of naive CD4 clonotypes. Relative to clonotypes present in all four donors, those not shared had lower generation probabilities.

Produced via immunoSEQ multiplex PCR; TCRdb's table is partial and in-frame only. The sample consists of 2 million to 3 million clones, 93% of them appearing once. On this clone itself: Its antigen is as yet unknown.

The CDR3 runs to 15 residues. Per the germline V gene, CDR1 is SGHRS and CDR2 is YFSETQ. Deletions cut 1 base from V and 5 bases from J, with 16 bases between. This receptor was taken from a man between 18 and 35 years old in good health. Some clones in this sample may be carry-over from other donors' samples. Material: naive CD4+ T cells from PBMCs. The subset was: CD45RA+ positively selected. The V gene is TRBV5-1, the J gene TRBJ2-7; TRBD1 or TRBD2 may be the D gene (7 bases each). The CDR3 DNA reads TGCGCCAGCAGCTTGCAGGGGGAGGGCTGGGACGAGCAGTACTTC. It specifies CASSLQGEGWDEQYF.